Detailed here is one TCR beta chain. The data were taken from a study of OX40 agonist ivuxolimab in advanced cancers. Here immunoSEQ multiplex PCR was the method, and the copy in TCRdb shows in-frame clones only, minus some. The sample comprises fewer than 65,000 clones, roughly 90% of which are singletons, and less than 0.6% rests with the top ten. V dropped 1 base and J dropped 1 base, with 8 bases sitting between them. This CDR3 has 15 amino acids. CDR1 and CDR2 (germline): LGHNA, YNFKEQ. Systemic immunosuppression or autoimmune disease history was grounds to exclude patients. Blood samples were obtained at baseline, cycle 4 day 1, and cycle 7 day 1.

The V gene is TRBV4-2, the J gene TRBJ1-3; no reliable D call. The receptor was derived from an adult with an advanced solid tumor such as melanoma, head and neck, liver or kidney cancer. The sample in question was CD4+ or CD8+ T cells sorted from blood, obtained in a trial of the OX40 agonist ivuxolimab. CDR3 in amino acids: CASSQGQDSGNTIYF. The CDR3 bases are TGTGCCAGCAGCCAAGGTCAAGATTCTGGAAACACCATATATTTT.